The text below deals with one TCR beta chain. Its target is unknown. Generated by immunoSEQ multiplex PCR, the TCRdb table keeps only in-frame clones and is missing some. The sample yields 8,500 to 10,000 clones, approximately 70% seen once. Ipilimumab, 1 mg/kg, started 14 to 28 days after autologous transplant. Patients got 3 mg/kg IV nivolumab weeks 1, 4, 7, 10, then biweekly through week 26. V was trimmed by 7 bases and J by 0 bases, leaving 9 bases between them. Germline V gene sequence: CDR1 SGHVS, CDR2 FNYEAQ. CDR3 length equals 14 residues. This sample stems from a study of ipilimumab plus nivolumab after autologous stem cell transplantation. Study summary: Patients received a median of 5 ipilimumab and 8 or 9 nivolumab doses. Study results and caveats: Authors suggest TCR repertoire, Treg phenotype and gut microbiota support further study.

The TCR sequence derives from a female donor with multiple myeloma. The starting material was PBMCs, obtained in a trial of ipilimumab plus nivolumab as post-transplant consolidation. The chain links TRBV7-6 to TRBJ2-2, with a possible D match to TRBD1 (5 bases). This CDR3 is CASTLTANTGELFF. CDR3 sequence (DNA): TGTGCCAGCACGTTGACAGCGAACACCGGGGAGCTGTTTTTT.